This TCR beta chain was captured in a study of Tregs in tolerant kidney transplant recipients. The assay was immunoSEQ multiplex PCR, and TCRdb's table has in-frame clones only and misses some. The sample gives about 120,000 clones, roughly 93% of which show up once; around 0.6% is in the top ten. CDR1 is SEHNR and CDR2 is FQNEAQ in the germline V gene (reference sequence). CDR3 size: 14 residues. The V gene lost 1 base and the J gene lost 0 bases, with 6 bases spanning the gap. The specimen was CD4+ T cells from blood. This chain uses TRBV7-9 with TRBJ2-5; D uncertain. This clonotype was sampled from a human donor in good health. The CDR3 nucleotides read TGTGCCAGCAGCTTAGGGGTATACCAAGAGACCCAGTACTTC. Translation: CASSLGVYQETQYF. Filled out from reference TRBV7-9 and TRBJ2-5, the complete variable domain reads DTGVSQNPRHKITKRGQNVTFRCDPISEHNRLYWYRQTLGQGPEFLTYFQNEAQLEKSRLLSDRFSAERPKGSFSTLEIQRTEQGDSAMYLCASSLGVYQETQYFGPGTRLLVL.